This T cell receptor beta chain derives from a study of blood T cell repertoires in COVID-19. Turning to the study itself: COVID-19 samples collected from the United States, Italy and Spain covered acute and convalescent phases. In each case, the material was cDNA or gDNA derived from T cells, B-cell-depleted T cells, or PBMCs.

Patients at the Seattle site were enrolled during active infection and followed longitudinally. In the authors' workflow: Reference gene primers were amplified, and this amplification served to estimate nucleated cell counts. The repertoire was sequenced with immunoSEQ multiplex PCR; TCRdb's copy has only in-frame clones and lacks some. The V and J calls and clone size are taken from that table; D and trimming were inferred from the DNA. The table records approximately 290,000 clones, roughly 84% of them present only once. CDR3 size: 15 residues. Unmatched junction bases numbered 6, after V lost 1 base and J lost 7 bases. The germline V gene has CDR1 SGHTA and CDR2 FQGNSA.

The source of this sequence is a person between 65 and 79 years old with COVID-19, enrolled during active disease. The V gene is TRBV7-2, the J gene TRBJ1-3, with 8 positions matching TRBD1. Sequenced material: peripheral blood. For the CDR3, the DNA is TGTGCCAGCAGCTTAGGTGGACAGGGCGGCAACACCATATATTTT. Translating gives CASSLGGQGGNTIYF.